A single sample is the source of the 18 T cell receptor beta chains below, sequenced in a study of post-analysis software for immune sequencing data. Researchers reported that TCR beta cDNA libraries carried unique molecular identifiers. TCRdb re-called the PCR reads through MiXCR, storing one row per CDR3 protein. Of approximately 690,000 distinct CDR3 sequences listed, approximately 60% were seen once; the top ten hold around 11%. These receptors have no known antigen. General study findings and limits: Elevated frequency relative to controls characterized roughly five TRBV segments in patients, TRBV5-6, TRBV5-1 and TRBV20-1 among them.

The sample taken for sequencing was blood. Receptors originate from a girl aged 2-10 years with multiple sclerosis.

The chain carries TRBV29-1 and TRBJ2-3; the D gene could be TRBD1 or TRBD2 (5 bases each). V gave up 5 bases and J gave up 6 bases, with 18 bases separating them. The CDR3 consists of 14 residues. Germline V lookup: CDR1 SQVTM, CDR2 ANQGSEA. The CDR3 is CSVQPGTPLDTQYF. The CDR3 DNA reads TGCAGCGTTCAACCAGGGACCCCGTTGGATACGCAGTATTTT.

This sequence joins TRBV4-2 and TRBJ2-1; D gene unclear. The CDR3 consists of 15 residues. V was trimmed by 0 bases and J by 4 bases, leaving 10 bases between them. The V gene's germline CDR1 is LGHNA and CDR2 YNFKEQ. The CDR3 DNA follows: TGTGCCAGCAGCCAAGATTTGGCAAATTACAATGAGCAGTTCTTC. This gives the protein CASSQDLANYNEQFF.

This sequence joins TRBV20-1 and TRBJ2-7; the D gene is possibly TRBD2 (6 bases). The CDR3 consists of 12 residues. Looked up from germline, CDR1 is DFQATT and CDR2 is SNEGSKA (reference sequence). Trimming cost V 5 bases and J 1 base, with 9 bases left between them. The CDR3, as DNA: TGCAGTGCTGGAGGGGTTTCCTACGAGCAGTACTTC. Amino acid sequence: CSAGGVSYEQYF.

The V and J genes are TRBV20-1 and TRBJ2-3, with 10 bases lining up with TRBD2. This CDR3 is built from 17 residues. With 3 bases clipped from V and 6 bases from J, the junction kept 15 bases outside the gene matches. In germline, CDR1 is DFQATT, CDR2 SNEGSKA (reference sequence). CDR3 DNA: TGCAGTGCTAGCCTTGCGATGAGCGGGAGGGCCATTGATACGCAGTATTTT. Protein sequence: CSASLAMSGRAIDTQYF.

The chain recombines TRBV5-1 with TRBJ2-3; D unresolved. V dropped 4 bases and J dropped 4 bases, with 10 bases sitting between them. Germline V gives CDR1 SGHRS, CDR2 YFSETQ. The CDR3 runs to 13 residues. The CDR3 loop is CASSPFNPDTQYF. The CDR3 coding sequence is TGCGCCAGCAGCCCCTTTAACCCAGATACGCAGTATTTT. The variable domain in full, with the rest retrieved from reference TRBV5-1 and TRBJ2-3, is KAGVTQTPRYLIKTRGQQVTLSCSPISGHRSVSWYQQTPGQGLQFLFEYFSETQRNKGNFPGRFSGRQFSNSRSEMNVSTLELGDSALYLCASSPFNPDTQYFGPGTRLTVL.

The J gene is TRBJ2-5, the V gene TRBV20-1; 7 bases fit TRBD1. The CDR3 has 13 amino acids. Germline lookup yields CDR1 DFQATT and CDR2 SNEGSKA (reference sequence). CDR3 sequence: CMSPGQSQETQYF. CDR3 coding DNA: TGCATGTCACCGGGACAGTCCCAAGAGACCCAGTACTTC.

The rearrangement joins TRBV5-1 to TRBJ1-5, with D possibly matching TRBD1 (6 bases). This CDR3 has 16 amino acids. The V end lost 2 bases, the J end lost 5 bases, and 17 bases lay between the germline ends. Germline CDR1 reads SGHRS; CDR2 reads YFSETQ. The CDR3 nucleotides read TGCGCCAGCAGCTTCCTCTCCAGGGACACTCATCAGCCCCAGCATTTT. Translation: CASSFLSRDTHQPQHF.

DNA for the CDR3: TGTGCCAGCAGTTTTTACCAGGGAGCGAACACCGGGGAGCTGTTTTTT. This encodes CASSFYQGANTGELFF. The chain links TRBV27 to TRBJ2-2; D is tentatively TRBD1 or TRBD2 (5 bases each). V was clipped by 3 bases and J by 0 bases, with 11 bases between them. Germline CDR1 and CDR2: MNHEY and SMNVEV (reference sequence). The length of the CDR3 is 16 residues.

This clonotype was seen only a few times. The chain links TRBV15 to TRBJ1-2, with TRBD1 matching over 9 bases. V was clipped by 1 base and J by 4 bases; unmatched bases: 19. The CDR3 is 20 residues long. Germline V lookup: CDR1 LNHNV, CDR2 YYDKDF (reference sequence). The DNA of the CDR3 is TGTGCCACCAGCAGAGCCTACCGGGACAGGGTATTGGAGCGCGGCTATGGCTACACCTTC. Translation: CATSRAYRDRVLERGYGYTF.

This clonotype occurred once. The CDR3 region is CASSQDDRDLNEQFF. CDR3 in DNA: TGTGCCAGCAGCCAAGATGATAGGGACCTCAATGAGCAGTTCTTC. The chain recombines TRBV3-1 with TRBJ2-1; D may correspond to TRBD1 or TRBD2 (5 bases each). V was pared by 0 bases and J by 6 bases, with 12 bases between. Germline values: CDR1 LGHDT, CDR2 YNNKEL (reference sequence). This CDR3 comprises 15 residues.

This clonotype was detected only once. The chain uses TRBV5-1 and TRBJ2-1, with D possibly matching TRBD2 (7 bases). Trimming took off 4 bases at V and 11 bases at J, with 13 bases between the two ends. This CDR3 has 12 residues. CDR1 and CDR2 (germline): SGHRS, YFSETQ. CDR3 coding DNA: TGCGCCAGCAGCCAACAGGGAGGGAAGCAGTTCTTC. Residues: CASSQQGGKQFF.

The J gene is TRBJ2-1, the V gene TRBV20-1; either TRBD1 or TRBD2 may supply D (5 bases each). Looked up from germline, CDR1 is DFQATT and CDR2 is SNEGSKA (reference sequence). Trimming took 6 bases from V and 0 from J, leaving 15 bases between them. This CDR3 spans 15 amino acids. CDR3 sequence (DNA): TGCAGTGCCCAAGTCGGGGCGAGCTCCTACAATGAGCAGTTCTTC. Its protein product is CSAQVGASSYNEQFF.

V usage is TRBV24-1 and J usage is TRBJ2-3; D uncertain. Trimming took 5 bases from V and 1 from J, leaving 6 bases between them. The germline V gene has CDR1 KGHDR and CDR2 SFDVKD. This CDR3 has 13 residues. CDR3 sequence reads: CATSGERTDTQYF. CDR3 DNA sequence: TGTGCCACCAGTGGAGAGCGCACAGATACGCAGTATTTT.

The chain carries TRBV5-1 and TRBJ2-5; no definite D call. V was trimmed by 5 bases and J by 2 bases, leaving 10 bases between them. The length of the CDR3 is 13 residues. CDR1 and CDR2 (germline): SGHRS, YFSETQ. The CDR3, as DNA: TGCGCCAGCAGGTCGGACCCTCAAGAGACCCAGTACTTC. Amino acid sequence: CASRSDPQETQYF.

V usage is TRBV6-4 and J usage is TRBJ2-4; TRBD2 agrees at 7 bases. The CDR3 loop spans 14 amino acids. Germline assignment: CDR1 MRHNA and CDR2 SNTAGT. With 4 bases clipped from V and 9 bases from J, the junction kept 9 bases outside the gene matches. CDR3 sequence (DNA): TGTGCCAGCAGTGGGGTCGCGGGGGAAGTCATTCAGTACTTC. Its protein is CASSGVAGEVIQYF.

The chain uses TRBV20-1 and TRBJ1-2; maybe TRBD1 (5 bases). V lost 5 bases to trimming and J lost 8 bases, with 18 bases between them. The V gene's germline CDR1 is DFQATT and CDR2 SNEGSKA (reference sequence). There are 13 residues in the CDR3. CDR3 amino acids: CSASGSNRGGYTF. The CDR3 DNA follows: TGCAGTGCTTCAGGGTCCAACCGAGGCGGCTACACCTTC.

This rearrangement joins TRBV27 to TRBJ2-7, with 8 bases identical to TRBD2. The CDR3 sequence is 15 residues long. From germline, CDR1 is MNHEY and CDR2 SMNVEV (reference sequence). The V segment lost 0 bases and the J segment 3 bases; nucleotides outside the gene matches: 4. The CDR3 loop is CASSLSAGDLYEQYF. The CDR3 bases are TGTGCCAGCAGTTTATCAGCGGGAGATCTCTACGAGCAGTACTTC.

This chain links TRBV5-1 with TRBJ2-7, with 8 bases lining up with TRBD1. The CDR3 contains 14 residues. The J segment lost 2 bases and the V segment lost 3 bases, leaving 4 bases of the junction unmatched. The germline V gene encodes CDR1 SGHRS and CDR2 YFSETQ. For the CDR3, the DNA is TGCGCCAGCAGCTCGGGACAGGTCGCCTACGAGCAGTACTTC. This encodes CASSSGQVAYEQYF.